A single sample gave rise to the 17 T cell receptor beta chains below, sequenced in a study of control samples from healthy donors and cancer patients. The assay was immunoSEQ multiplex PCR, and TCRdb's table has in-frame clones only and misses some. Of 150,000 to 180,000 clones listed, approximately 93% are singletons. The sequencing input was blood. The receptors originated from a man aged 35 to 55 in good health.

The rearrangement uses TRBV4-1 and TRBJ1-1; 7 bases fit TRBD1. Germline V gene data show CDR1 as MGHRA and CDR2 as YSYEKL. The CDR3 extends over 15 amino acids. V shed 2 bases, J shed 4 bases, and the junction held 7 bases outside the gene matches. CDR3: CASSQPDRVGTEAFF. DNA of the CDR3: TGCGCCAGCAGCCAACCCGACAGGGTGGGCACTGAAGCTTTCTTT.

The chain is built from TRBV11-1 and TRBJ1-6; D is uncertain. The germline V and J ends were trimmed by 8 bases and 4 bases, with 6 bases remaining between them. The V gene's germline CDR1 is SGHAT and CDR2 FQDESV (reference sequence). The CDR3 covers 12 residues. CDR3 nucleotide sequence: TGTGCCAGCCGGGATTATAATTCACCCCTCCACTTT. It codes for CASRDYNSPLHF.

This clone was observed once. The chain is built from TRBV7-2 and TRBJ2-4; maybe TRBD1 (7 bases). Germline V gene data show CDR1 as SGHTA and CDR2 as FQGNSA. Trimming removed 1 base at V and 7 bases at J, with 14 bases between. The CDR3 length is 15 residues. The CDR3 bases are TGTGCCAGCAGCTTAGGCGGGACAGTCCGGAACATTCAGTACTTC. Encoded protein: CASSLGGTVRNIQYF.

The chain carries TRBV11-2 and TRBJ2-1; weak D call: TRBD2 (5 bases). The CDR3 has 11 residues. V lost 5 bases and J 7 bases, leaving 6 bases between the germline ends. Germline-derived CDR1 and CDR2 are SGHAT and FQNNGV. CDR3 nucleotide sequence: TGTGCCAGCAGCCCGGGGAATGAGCAGTTCTTC. It translates to CASSPGNEQFF. Filled out from reference TRBV11-2 and TRBJ2-1, the complete variable domain reads EAGVAQSPRYKIIEKRQSVAFWCNPISGHATLYWYQQILGQGPKLLIQFQNNGVVDDSQLPKDRFSAERLKGVDSTLKIQPAKLEDSAVYLCASSPGNEQFFGPGTRLTVL.

This chain connects TRBV6-6 to TRBJ1-5; D remains unclear. Germline CDR1 is MNHNY and CDR2 is SVGAGI (reference sequence). Deletions cut 7 bases from V and 6 bases from J, with 16 bases between. CDR3 size: 14 residues. CDR3 nucleotide sequence: TGTGCCAGCAACAACCGGGAGCCCAGTCAGCCCCAGCATTTT. Protein: CASNNREPSQPQHF.

On this clone: At one of its ends the junction is not consistent with the germline gene, which may arise from a read error. The chain joins TRBV9 to TRBJ2-7; the D call may be TRBD1 or TRBD2 (5 bases each). The germline V gene has CDR1 SGDLS and CDR2 YYNGEE. The CDR3 sequence is 14 residues long. The CDR3 region is CASSVLGVGTPGNF. As DNA, the CDR3 is TGTGCCAGCAGCGTATTAGGAGTGGGGACCCCTGGAAACTTC.

The gene calls are TRBV3-1 (or the pseudogene TRBV3-2) and TRBJ1-2; D unclear. V was pared by 0 bases and J by 4 bases, with 9 bases between. From germline, CDR1 is LGHDT and CDR2 YNNKEL (reference sequence). The CDR3 is made up of 14 amino acids. This CDR3 reads CASSQDGEVYGYTF. The CDR3, as DNA: TGTGCCAGCAGCCAAGATGGGGAGGTCTATGGCTACACCTTC.

This chain connects TRBV9 to TRBJ1-2; no clear D. Germline loops: CDR1 SGDLS, CDR2 YYNGEE. Trimming removed 0 bases at V and 7 bases at J, with 7 bases between. The CDR3 is 12 amino acids. CDR3 in amino acids: CASSVGVSGYTF. Written as DNA, the CDR3 is TGTGCCAGCAGCGTAGGAGTTTCTGGCTACACCTTC.

This chain connects TRBV7-6 to TRBJ2-1, with TRBD1 matching over 10 bases. The germline V gene has CDR1 SGHVS and CDR2 FNYEAQ. The CDR3 covers 15 residues. J lost 4 bases, V lost 4 bases, and 4 bases had no gene match. The CDR3 bases are TGTGCCAGCAGCTCCCCGGGACAGGGGTACAATGAGCAGTTCTTC. This sequence encodes CASSSPGQGYNEQFF.

The chain employs TRBV27 and TRBJ1-1; no reliable D call. This CDR3 contains 13 residues. Per the germline V gene, CDR1 is MNHEY and CDR2 is SMNVEV (reference sequence). The germline V and J ends were trimmed by 6 bases and 7 bases, with 15 bases remaining between them. As DNA, the CDR3 is TGTGCCAGCAGCGTCAAACCTAGTTATGAAGCTTTCTTT. It specifies CASSVKPSYEAFF.

This sequence joins TRBV5-1 and TRBJ1-1, with 7 bases identical to TRBD1. CDR1 SGHRS and CDR2 YFSETQ come from the germline V gene. This CDR3 has 16 amino acids. After removal of 4 bases from V and 1 base from J, the junction contained 10 bases not matched to a gene. The CDR3 DNA reads TGCGCCAGCAGCCCATCAGGGGGACGAACGAACACTGAAGCTTTCTTT. This encodes CASSPSGGRTNTEAFF.

This chain links TRBV19 with TRBJ1-5, with TRBD1 matching over 10 bases. There are 17 residues in the CDR3. Germline V CDR1 and CDR2: LNHDA, SQIVND (reference sequence). V lost 3 bases and J lost 3; bases outside the gene matches: 8. This chain's CDR3 is CASSIYSGTGVNQPQHF. CDR3 coding DNA: TGTGCCAGTAGTATTTACTCCGGGACAGGGGTCAATCAGCCCCAGCATTTT.

V and J are TRBV24-1 and TRBJ1-5; D call uncertain. Germline CDR1 reads KGHDR; CDR2 reads SFDVKD. The CDR3 length is 18 residues. V was pared by 6 bases and J by 1 base, with 21 bases between. The CDR3 reads CATSSGDSKAFSNQPQHF. CDR3 sequence (DNA): TGTGCCACCAGTTCGGGTGACTCCAAAGCCTTCAGCAATCAGCCCCAGCATTTT.

The V call is TRBV19, the J call TRBJ1-1; 9 bases fit TRBD1. The V and J ends lost 4 bases and 0 bases, in that order; junction bases with no gene match: 6. Germline V gene data show CDR1 as LNHDA and CDR2 as SQIVND (reference sequence). There are 16 residues in the CDR3. The CDR3, as DNA: TGTGCCAGTAGTAGCCGGGACAGGGTTATGAACACTGAAGCTTTCTTT. Its translation is CASSSRDRVMNTEAFF.

The rearrangement links TRBV24-1 to TRBJ1-1; D possibly corresponds to TRBD1 (6 bases). The V gene's germline CDR1 is KGHDR and CDR2 SFDVKD. V was pared by 5 bases and J by 7 bases, with 10 bases between. The CDR3 is 12 amino acids. CDR3 DNA sequence: TGTGCCACCAGTGGGGGGCCAGTTGAAGCTTTCTTT. Its protein is CATSGGPVEAFF.

V gene TRBV27 combines with J gene TRBJ1-2; D gene ambiguous. This CDR3 has 15 amino acids. The V end was cut by 2 bases, the J end by 5 bases, with 15 bases between. Germline CDR1 and CDR2: MNHEY and SMNVEV (reference sequence). CDR3 coding DNA: TGTGCCAGCAGTTTACGTTCCACGGCCGCTTATGGCTACACCTTC. Translating gives CASSLRSTAAYGYTF.

The V gene is TRBV19, the J gene TRBJ1-1; no clear D gene. Germline assignment: CDR1 LNHDA and CDR2 SQIVND (reference sequence). Trimming removed 3 bases at V and 3 bases at J, with 17 bases between. CDR3 size: 16 residues. This CDR3 reads CASSITDPRAYTEAFF. CDR3 sequence (DNA): TGTGCCAGTAGTATCACGGACCCCCGGGCCTACACTGAAGCTTTCTTT.